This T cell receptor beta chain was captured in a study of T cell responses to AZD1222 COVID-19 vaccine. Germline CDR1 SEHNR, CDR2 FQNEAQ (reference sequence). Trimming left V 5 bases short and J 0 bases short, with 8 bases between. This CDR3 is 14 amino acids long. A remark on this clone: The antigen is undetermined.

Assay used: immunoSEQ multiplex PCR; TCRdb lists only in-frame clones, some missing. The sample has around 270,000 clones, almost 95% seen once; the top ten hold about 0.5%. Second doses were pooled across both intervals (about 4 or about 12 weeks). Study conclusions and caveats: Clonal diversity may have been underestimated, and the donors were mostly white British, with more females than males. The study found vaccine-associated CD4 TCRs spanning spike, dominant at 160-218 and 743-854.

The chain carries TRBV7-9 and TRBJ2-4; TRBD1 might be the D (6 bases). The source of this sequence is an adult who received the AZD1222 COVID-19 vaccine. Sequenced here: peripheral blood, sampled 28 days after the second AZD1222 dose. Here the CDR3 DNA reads TGTGCCAGCAGCGGACAGCTAGCCAAAAACATTCAGTACTTC. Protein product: CASSGQLAKNIQYF.